The rows below give T cell receptor beta chains drawn from one sample of a study of T cell changes during pregnancy in multiple sclerosis. The assay was immunoSEQ multiplex PCR, and TCRdb's table has in-frame clones only and misses some. Seen here are 65,000 to 85,000 clones, around 90% observed once, and the top ten hold almost 0.3%. This specimen consisted of CD4+ T cells from peripheral blood mononuclear cells, obtained after pregnancy. These TCRs come from a female donor with multiple sclerosis, enrolled in a pregnancy study. Each CDR3 is given with its conserved first and last residue. D genes are given only for firm matches. Size tells how often a clone was seen (once, few, many) or the class of an expanded clone, and some rows leave it out.

d_call j_call clone_size v_call cdr3_nt cdr3_aa
TRBD1 TRBJ1-1 . TRBV29-1 TGCAGCGTTGGAAGACAGGGGGCATTCGAAGCTTTCTTT CSVGRQGAFEAFF
TRBD1 TRBJ1-2 once TRBV4-1 TGCGCCAGCAGCCACACCTGGACAGGGGATAAGGACTATGGCTACACCTTC CASSHTWTGDKDYGYTF
TRBD1 TRBJ2-5 . TRBV28 TGTGCCAGCAGTCCGGGGACAGGGGTCCCAGGGTACCAAGAGACCCAGTACTTC CASSPGTGVPGYQETQYF
. TRBJ2-6 . TRBV5-1 TGCGCCAGCAGCTTGGGACCGGAGAGCTCTGGGGCCAACGTCCTGACTTTC CASSLGPESSGANVLTF
. TRBJ2-2 . TRBV19 TGTGCCAGTAGTATCGCCAGGGGTTCCACCGGGGAGCTGTTTTTT CASSIARGSTGELFF
. TRBJ2-5 . TRBV19 TGTGCCAGTAGTACGCCAGGGGAAGAGACCCAGTACTTC CASSTPGEETQYF
. TRBJ2-4 . TRBV30 TGTGCCTGGAGTAAGGATTGGACATCCCCGGTCCCACTACTAGCCAAAAACATTCAGTACTTC CAWSKDWTSPVPLLAKNIQYF
TRBD1 TRBJ1-1 . TRBV28 TGTGCCAGCAGGAGGTTCAAAAGGGGGCGTGGGAACACTGAAGCTTTCTTT CASRRFKRGRGNTEAFF
TRBD1 TRBJ2-1 . TRBV9 TGTGCCAGCAGCGTGGGACAGGGATTAGGCGAGCAGTTCTTC CASSVGQGLGEQFF
. TRBJ1-4 . TRBV28 TGTGCCAGCAGTCCAAACGGTGCAACTAATGAAAAACTGTTTTTT CASSPNGATNEKLFF
. TRBJ1-1 . TRBV6-5 TGTGCCAGCAGTTACTCCACAGGGTTAGCTGAAGCTTTCTTT CASSYSTGLAEAFF
. TRBJ1-2 . TRBV10-1 TGCGCCAGCAGTGAAGGCGAGGCGGTCCGAACTTTATATGGCTACACCTTC CASSEGEAVRTLYGYTF
TRBD1 TRBJ2-7 . TRBV19 TGTGCCAGTAGCAAGGACAGGGCTTACGAGCAGTACTTC CASSKDRAYEQYF
. TRBJ1-2 . TRBV5-8 TGTGCCAGCAGGGACAGAGGACAGCTTGGCTACACCTTC CASRDRGQLGYTF
TRBD2 TRBJ2-3 once TRBV19 TGTGCCAGTAGTATTGGACTAGCGGGGGGGCCGGTTACGCAGTATTTT CASSIGLAGGPVTQYF
. TRBJ1-1 . TRBV5-1 TGCGCCAGCAGCCCGCAAACCCGGACAGACACTGAAGCTTTCTTT CASSPQTRTDTEAFF
. TRBJ2-2 once TRBV28 TGTGCCAGCAGACGAACTAGTAGGAGTGCCACCGGGGAGCTGTTTTTT CASRRTSRSATGELFF
TRBD1 TRBJ2-2 . TRBV7-8 TGTGCCAGCAGCTTATGGACAGGGAGGAACACCGGGGAGCTGTTTTTT CASSLWTGRNTGELFF
. TRBJ1-5 . TRBV19 TGTGCCAGTAGTACCCGCGCATCGATCAATAGCAATCAGCCCCAGCATTTT CASSTRASINSNQPQHF
TRBD1 TRBJ1-1 . TRBV4-2 TGTGCCAGCAGCCAAGGTACAGGGGGCTATCCGACTGAAGCTTTCTTT CASSQGTGGYPTEAFF
. TRBJ2-2 . TRBV30 TGTGCCTTGGGCTGGACCGGGGAGCTGTTTTTT CALGWTGELFF
. TRBJ2-3 . TRBV30 TGTGCCGGCTCCCGGGGGATTAGCACAGATACGCAGTATTTT CAGSRGISTDTQYF
. TRBJ2-7 . TRBV18 TGTGCCAGCTCACCAGACCCCCCGCAGGTTGGGTACGAGCAGTACTTC CASSPDPPQVGYEQYF
. TRBJ2-7 . TRBV7-9 TGTGCCAGCACCACGACGGGATACGAGCAGTACTTC CASTTTGYEQYF
TRBD1 TRBJ1-1 . TRBV10-3 TGTGCCATCAGGCCACAGGGGGCCGACACTGAAGCTTTCTTT CAIRPQGADTEAFF
TRBD2 TRBJ2-5 . TRBV29-1 TGCAGCGTTGTGCGGGAGGCCTTATTGTACTTC CSVVREALLYF
TRBD1 TRBJ2-7 . TRBV11-1 TGTGCCAGCAGCGCGAGGACAGGGGGCGGCGAGCAGTACTTC CASSARTGGGEQYF
. TRBJ1-1 . TRBV5-6 TGTGCCAGCACCCCGGGGGGCGCCCCGGGGAACACTGAAGCTTTCTTT CASTPGGAPGNTEAFF
TRBD1 TRBJ1-2 . TRBV29-1 TGCAGCGTTGCTCTACCCTGGGACAGGGGATCTAACTATGGCTACACCTTC CSVALPWDRGSNYGYTF
TRBD1 TRBJ2-1 . TRBV5-4 TGTGCCAGCAGCTGGACAGGCCGTGATGAGCAGTTCTTC CASSWTGRDEQFF
. TRBJ2-3 few TRBV9 TGTGCCAGCAGCGTAGACGAAGGGGCTTGGAGCACAGATACGCAGTATTTT CASSVDEGAWSTDTQYF
TRBD1 TRBJ1-5 once TRBV7-2 TGTGCCAGCAGCCCCCGGACAGGGGGCGGGAGCAATCAGCCCCAGCATTTT CASSPRTGGGSNQPQHF
. TRBJ1-1 . TRBV12-5 TGTGCTAGTGCACCGGGACAATTGAACACTGAAGCTTTCTTT CASAPGQLNTEAFF
TRBD2 TRBJ2-1 . TRBV11-3 TGTGCCAGCAGCTTAGGGACTAGCGGGAATGGTTACAATGAGCAGTTCTTC CASSLGTSGNGYNEQFF
. TRBJ2-7 . TRBV23-1 TGCGCCAGCTGCCTAGTTTCCTACGAGCAGTACTTC CASCLVSYEQYF
. TRBJ1-3 . TRBV27 TGTGCCAGCAGTCCGTCGACGGCAACTACTGGAAACACCATATATTTT CASSPSTATTGNTIYF
. TRBJ2-1 . TRBV11-2 TGTGCCAGTTCCCGGGACTCGATCTACAATGAGCAGTTCTTC CASSRDSIYNEQFF